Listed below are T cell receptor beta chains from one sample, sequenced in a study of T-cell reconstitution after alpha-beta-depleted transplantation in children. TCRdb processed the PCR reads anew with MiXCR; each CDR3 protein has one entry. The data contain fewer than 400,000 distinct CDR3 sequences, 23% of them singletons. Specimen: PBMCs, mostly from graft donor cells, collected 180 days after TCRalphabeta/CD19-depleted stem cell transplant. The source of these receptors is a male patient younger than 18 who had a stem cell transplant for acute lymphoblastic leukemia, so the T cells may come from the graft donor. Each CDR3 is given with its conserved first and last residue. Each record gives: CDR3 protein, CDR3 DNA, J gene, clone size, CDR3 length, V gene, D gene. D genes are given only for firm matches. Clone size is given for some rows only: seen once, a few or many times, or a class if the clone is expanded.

CASRAPGTSGRSQETQYF	TGTGCCAGCAGGGCTCCGGGGACTAGCGGGAGGAGCCAAGAGACCCAGTACTTC	TRBJ2-5	-	18	TRBV6-1	TRBD2
CASSQGTSGIQETQYF	TGTGCCAGCAGCCAGGGGACTAGCGGAATCCAAGAGACCCAGTACTTC	TRBJ2-5	-	16	TRBV4-2	TRBD2
CASSLDVSGETQYF	TGTGCCAGCAGTTTAGACGTATCGGGAGAGACCCAGTACTTC	TRBJ2-5	few	14	TRBV27	-
CASSLMGLNEQFF	TGTGCCAGCAGCTTAATGGGCCTGAATGAGCAGTTCTTC	TRBJ2-1	-	13	TRBV7-2	-
CASSLVGTANTGELFF	TGCGCCAGCAGCTTGGTAGGGACCGCGAACACCGGGGAGCTGTTTTTT	TRBJ2-2	-	16	TRBV5-1	-
CASSVRTTGYTF	TGTGCCAGCAGCGTTAGAACTACTGGCTACACCTTC	TRBJ1-2	-	12	TRBV2	-
CASSLSGPTDTQYF	TGCGCCAGCAGCTTGTCAGGCCCCACAGATACGCAGTATTTT	TRBJ2-3	few	14	TRBV5-1	-
CASSFSGLGDSGYTF	TGTGCCAGCAGTTTCAGCGGGTTAGGCGATAGTGGCTACACCTTC	TRBJ1-2	few	15	TRBV12-3/TRBV12-4	-
CASSEHPDVDTDTQYF	TGCGCCAGCAGCGAGCACCCTGACGTGGACACAGATACGCAGTATTTT	TRBJ2-3	-	16	TRBV5-1	-
CASRDRALQPQHF	TGTGCCAGCAGGGACAGGGCGCTTCAGCCCCAGCATTTT	TRBJ1-5	-	13	TRBV6-6	TRBD1
CASSVDRVAGNTIYF	TGTGCCAGCAGCGTTGACAGGGTGGCTGGAAACACCATATATTTT	TRBJ1-3	-	15	TRBV7-9	TRBD1
CSARDRNLYEQYF	TGCAGTGCTAGAGATCGAAACTTATACGAGCAGTACTTC	TRBJ2-7	few	13	TRBV20-1	-
CASSVERGRYPYEQYF	TGTGCCAGCAGCGTAGAGAGGGGGCGATACCCCTACGAGCAGTACTTC	TRBJ2-7	few	16	TRBV9	TRBD1
CASSLGSGIQTQYF	TGTGCCAGCAGCCTCGGCTCGGGGATTCAGACCCAGTACTTC	TRBJ2-5	-	14	TRBV11-2	-
CASSVDRWDTQYF	TGTGCCAGCAGCGTAGACCGATGGGATACGCAGTATTTT	TRBJ2-3	few	13	TRBV9	-
CASSLAGGTDTQYF	TGTGCCAGCAGTTTGGCAGGGGGCACAGATACGCAGTATTTT	TRBJ2-3	many	14	TRBV5-1	-
CASSTFGLAPDTQYF	TGCGCCAGCAGCACCTTCGGACTAGCTCCAGATACGCAGTATTTT	TRBJ2-3	few	15	TRBV5-1	TRBD2
CASSPRRDRVDTQYF	TGCGCCAGCAGCCCCCGCCGGGACAGGGTGGATACGCAGTATTTT	TRBJ2-3	few	15	TRBV5-1	TRBD1
CASSVGQPNEQFF	TGTGCCAGCAGCGTAGGGCAGCCAAATGAGCAGTTCTTC	TRBJ2-1	-	13	TRBV9	-
CASSPPLNYGYTF	TGTGCCAGCAGCCCCCCCCTGAACTATGGCTACACCTTC	TRBJ1-2	-	13	TRBV7-9	-
CSARPTRILAKNIQYF	TGCAGTGCTAGACCGACGCGGATCTTAGCCAAAAACATTCAGTACTTC	TRBJ2-4	-	16	TRBV20-1	-
CASSVNRGFPGNTIYF	TGTGCCAGCAGCGTTAACAGGGGGTTTCCTGGAAACACCATATATTTT	TRBJ1-3	-	16	TRBV9	TRBD1
CASSLPRLAAQETQYF	TGTGCCAGCAGCTTACCTCGACTAGCAGCCCAAGAGACCCAGTACTTC	TRBJ2-5	few	16	TRBV7-8	TRBD2
CASSQWRITDTQYF	TGTGCCAGCAGCCAATGGCGGATCACAGATACGCAGTATTTT	TRBJ2-3	once	14	TRBV14	-
CATSSYGTAKNIQYF	TGTGCCACCAGCAGCTACGGGACAGCCAAAAACATTCAGTACTTC	TRBJ2-4	few	15	TRBV15	-
CASSSGLAGSETQYF	TGTGCCAGCAGCTCGGGACTAGCGGGTAGCGAGACCCAGTACTTC	TRBJ2-5	-	15	TRBV7-9	TRBD2
CASSVVGTGDYGYTF	TGTGCCAGCAGCGTAGTGGGGACAGGGGACTATGGCTACACCTTC	TRBJ1-2	few	15	TRBV9	TRBD1
CASILDRGETQYF	TGTGCCAGCATCCTTGACAGGGGAGAGACCCAGTACTTC	TRBJ2-5	-	13	TRBV7-9	TRBD1
CASRLTSGRAIYNEQFF	TGTGCCAGCAGGTTGACTAGCGGGAGGGCCATCTACAATGAGCAGTTCTTC	TRBJ2-1	few	17	TRBV28	TRBD2
CASSLSIWGAGELFF	TGTGCCAGCAGTTTATCGATCTGGGGGGCCGGGGAGCTGTTTTTT	TRBJ2-2	-	15	TRBV27	-
CASSLVTGDPDTQYF	TGTGCCAGCAGCTTAGTAACAGGGGACCCAGATACGCAGTATTTT	TRBJ2-3	-	15	TRBV7-8	TRBD1
CASSTGAYEQYF	TGTGCCAGCAGCACGGGAGCCTACGAGCAGTACTTC	TRBJ2-7	-	12	TRBV7-9	-
CASSFWGAVETQYF	TGCGCCAGCAGCTTTTGGGGGGCTGTGGAGACCCAGTACTTC	TRBJ2-5	-	14	TRBV5-1	-
CASSLSGDTGELFF	TGTGCCAGCAGTTTGTCGGGAGACACCGGGGAGCTGTTTTTT	TRBJ2-2	few	14	TRBV12-3/TRBV12-4	-
CASSSGGPYEQYF	TGTGCCAGCAGTTCAGGGGGACCCTACGAGCAGTACTTC	TRBJ2-7	few	13	TRBV27	TRBD1
CASSLDIPGGNTIYF	TGTGCCAGCAGCTTAGACATCCCCGGCGGAAACACCATATATTTT	TRBJ1-3	few	15	TRBV11-2	-
CASSFETVLYNEQFF	TGCGCCAGCAGCTTCGAGACGGTCCTCTACAATGAGCAGTTCTTC	TRBJ2-1	few	15	TRBV5-1	-
CSVEYTREQYF	TGCAGCGTAGAATATACCCGGGAGCAGTACTTC	TRBJ2-7	-	11	TRBV29-1	-
CASSLDTELAGVDEQYF	TGTGCCAGCAGCTTAGACACAGAACTAGCGGGAGTAGACGAGCAGTACTTC	TRBJ2-7	few	17	TRBV11-2	TRBD2
CAISEAGGGQSGTQYF	TGTGCCATCAGTGAAGCGGGAGGGGGCCAAAGTGGGACCCAGTACTTC	TRBJ2-5	few	16	TRBV10-3	TRBD2
CASSPQGARTDTQYF	TGTGCCAGCAGCCCACAGGGGGCTCGCACAGATACGCAGTATTTT	TRBJ2-3	few	15	TRBV11-2	TRBD1
CAIWAGGAYNEQFF	TGTGCCATCTGGGCGGGGGGTGCCTACAATGAGCAGTTCTTC	TRBJ2-1	few	14	TRBV10-3	TRBD2
CASSHSPGLADNEQFF	TGCGCCAGCAGCCATTCTCCGGGACTAGCAGACAATGAGCAGTTCTTC	TRBJ2-1	few	16	TRBV4-1	TRBD2
CASSPSGRGSGYTF	TGTGCCAGCAGCCCCTCCGGGCGGGGGTCCGGCTACACCTTC	TRBJ1-2	-	14	TRBV27	-
CASSLIGRHVHNEQFF	TGTGCCAGCAGCTTGATAGGCAGGCATGTTCACAATGAGCAGTTCTTC	TRBJ2-1	-	16	TRBV5-6	-
CASSKGQGLNFYNEQFF	TGTGCCAGCAGCAAGGGACAGGGTCTTAACTTTTACAATGAGCAGTTCTTC	TRBJ2-1	few	17	TRBV7-9	TRBD1
CSGLGQDFQETQYF	TGCAGCGGACTGGGACAGGACTTCCAAGAGACCCAGTACTTC	TRBJ2-5	-	14	TRBV29-1	TRBD1
CASSFGTGVYNEQFF	TGTGCCAGCAGCTTTGGGACAGGGGTTTACAATGAGCAGTTCTTC	TRBJ2-1	few	15	TRBV7-9	TRBD1
CASSPLPGSPNEQFF	TGTGCCAGCAGCCCCCTACCGGGTTCCCCCAATGAGCAGTTCTTC	TRBJ2-1	-	15	TRBV9	-
CASSFRAGGPGETQYF	TGTGCCAGCAGCTTCAGAGCGGGAGGGCCGGGGGAGACCCAGTACTTC	TRBJ2-5	few	16	TRBV7-9	TRBD2